These 7 T cell receptor beta chains share one sample of origin, sequenced in a study of T cell clones after liver transplantation. Profiling relied on immunoSEQ multiplex PCR, and the TCRdb table lists in-frame clones only, not all of them. Here the sample spans roughly 60,000 clones, around two thirds being singletons. The input for sequencing was CD4+ T cells from blood, taken at the approximately 15-month timepoint. The receptor source for this set is a human patient who received a liver transplant. Some T cells may be the graft donor's.

This clone was seen only a few times. The chain uses TRBV18 and TRBJ2-5; D unclear. The CDR3 has 14 amino acids. The ends were cut back, 4 bases at V and 2 bases at J, with 11 bases in the middle. The V gene's germline CDR1 is KGHSH and CDR2 LQKENI. CDR3 sequence reads: CASSRPPGQETQYF. The CDR3 DNA is TGTGCCAGCTCACGACCTCCGGGTCAAGAGACCCAGTACTTC.

The genes are TRBV6-6 and TRBJ2-3; tentative D call: TRBD1 (5 bases). Trimming cost V 2 bases and J 0 bases, with 9 bases left between them. CDR3 size: 15 residues. Germline V gene lookup returns CDR1 MNHNY and CDR2 SVGAGI (reference sequence). The CDR3 region is CASSYVGQSTDTQYF. In DNA, the CDR3 is TGTGCCAGCAGTTACGTAGGACAAAGCACAGATACGCAGTATTTT.

The genes are TRBV5-6 and TRBJ1-1; D remains ambiguous. Germline assignment: CDR1 SGHDT and CDR2 YYEEEE. The V and J ends lost 2 bases and 1 base respectively, with 9 bases between them. This CDR3 has 14 residues. The CDR3 reads CASSLGNRNTEAFF. The CDR3 DNA follows: TGTGCCAGCAGCTTAGGGAACAGGAACACTGAAGCTTTCTTT.

The rearrangement uses TRBV5-8 and TRBJ2-7; TRBD1 might be the D (5 bases). Germline values: CDR1 SGHTS, CDR2 YDEGEE. The CDR3 loop spans 16 amino acids. V shed 1 base and J shed 2 bases, with 16 bases lying between them. The CDR3 DNA is TGTGCCAGCAGCTTGCAAATGGGGCTCAGAACCTACGAGCAGTACGTC. As protein: CASSLQMGLRTYEQYV.

This clone occurred once. This chain connects TRBV6-1 to TRBJ1-2; TRBD1 is a possible D gene (6 bases). The germline V gene encodes CDR1 MNHNS and CDR2 SASEGT. CDR3 length equals 15 residues. Trimming stripped 2 bases from V and 5 bases from J, with 15 bases between. Here the CDR3 DNA reads TGTGCCAGCAGTGAATATGGACAGCAATCTTATGGCTACACCTTC. This encodes CASSEYGQQSYGYTF.

V is TRBV6-1 and J is TRBJ2-1; D is unclear. The CDR3 is 12 amino acids. Trimming stripped 5 bases from V and 6 bases from J, with 8 bases between. In germline, CDR1 is MNHNS, CDR2 SASEGT. The CDR3 nucleotides read TGTGCCAGCAGTCGGCGCACCAATGAGCAGTTCTTC. Translation: CASSRRTNEQFF.

To note about this clone: Here the CDR3 omits its conserved ending phenylalanine or tryptophan, so a read error is the likely source. It is unclear where the CDR3 begins or ends on the DNA, so no DNA is shown, and the CDR3 is as TCRdb lists it. The chain is built from TRBV5-6 and TRBJ1-2. Ends included, the CDR3 has 12 residues. Per germline, CDR1 SGHDT and CDR2 YYEEEE. CDR3 amino acids: CASSLVVGRKVL.